This T cell receptor beta chain emerged from a study of shared clonotypes between healthy human individuals (dated by TCRdb to 2020 to 2022). At the level of the whole study: The cohort included a few men and a couple of women between 18 and 49 years of age. For each donor, CD4 naive and CD4 memory were each given three plates, CD8 naive was given two plates, and CD8 memory was given one plate. Blood TCR repertoires of roughly five healthy adults were deeply sequenced to estimate repertoire size and the extent of clonotype sharing between individuals. To increase sequencing depth and limit assay-specific biases, different laboratories used diverse techniques to prepare libraries and sequence TCR repertoires. Between about 0.8 and 9 billion PBMCs per donor were obtained by leukapheresis. Study-wide conclusions, independent of this receptor: Naive subsets generally had larger estimated clonotype richness than memory subsets. Sampling was restricted to blood, and TCR repertoires in tissues likely differ from the TCR repertoires found in blood. Because the study included only a small number of donors, the genetic and exposure-history diversity represented was limited. Sharing across several donors was observed for approximately 5% of naive CD4, about 4% of naive CD8, 2% to 2.5% of memory CD4, and less than 0.45% of memory CD8 clonotypes. Clonotypes shared by all four sorted-subset donors showed higher generation probabilities than non-shared clonotypes. Even with the large sequencing depth, rarefaction of the sorted-subset datasets indicated that sequencing was incomplete. Pairwise subsampling indicated that sequencing depth was expected to affect the degree of clonotype sharing among donors.

With regard to this clone: It has no known antigen specificity. No base qualities exist here, and no much larger clone lies one base off it.

Donors were healthy HIV-negative adults with no recently reported acute infections or vaccinations. Only Caucasian adults living in Nashville, Tennessee, USA were represented among the donors. Magnetic negative selection was used to enrich CD4+ T cells, after which naive cells were positively selected on CD45RA and the negative fraction became the memory subset. Blood was collected by leukapheresis, and PBMCs were isolated by Ficoll-Histopaque density gradient centrifugation and then cryopreserved in liquid nitrogen vapor phase. Analytical flow cytometry was used to check the purity and quantity of every magnetically sorted T cell population. Genomic DNA was isolated from every sorted fraction and measured by UV absorbance on a Nanodrop 2000c. Using the deep immunoSEQ assay, TCR CDR3 regions were amplified from genomic DNA by multiplex PCR. For each cell subset, the extracted genomic DNA was distributed evenly across all wells of several immunoSEQ 96-well plates, and each plate served as one replicate. For sorted subsets, 200 to 250 ng of genomic DNA, equivalent to around 30,000 T cell genomes, went into each replicate PCR. Purified libraries were measured with a Qubit 3.0 fluorometer, size-checked on a Bioanalyzer 2100, and measured again with the KAPA Library Quantification kit. A separate single-read 150-cycle Illumina NextSeq 550 flow cell was used to sequence each immunoSEQ 96-well plate. In the source study's methods: Because only junctional sequences without quality scores were contained in the immunoSEQ output, filtering matching that applied to full-length reads could not be performed. To assign V/J genes and CDR3, sequences were annotated against IMGT germline references using PyIR, a Python wrapper for IgBLAST v1.9. Reads were removed for weak V/J assignments (E-value above 1e-6), missing CDR3, stop codons, out-of-frame junctions, or ambiguous translated residues. A V3J clonotype was defined by an identical inferred V gene, J gene, and CDR3 amino acid sequence. Percentage overlap between repertoires was computed as shared unique clonotypes divided by the size of the smaller repertoire. Three approaches were used to assess repertoire richness: RTK rarefaction, the Chao1 estimator, and Recon v2.1 estimates of unobserved clonotypes. OLGA was used to compute generation probabilities for all TCRbeta clonotypes that the gDNA method yielded from a handful of donors. The clones in this table, taken by TCRdb from immuneACCESS, are in-frame only. Not every clone is retained; where verified, under half of the shortfall comes from an unresolved V gene, and the cause of the rest is unknown. The D gene and trimming were derived from the DNA, and the V and J assignments and clone size from that table. This sample lists 800,000 to 1,200,000 clones; around 78% were detected once. The top ten constitute about 0.52% of the sample.

The CDR3 spans 12 residues, from the cysteine through the phenylalanine. Solely the CDR3 DNA is kept, with 36 bases framed from the first base. From a lookup of the germline V gene (reference sequence), CDR1 and CDR2 are GTSNPN and SVGIG. This sequence originates from a man aged 18 to 30 in good health. Some clones in this sample may be carry-over from other donors' samples. Specimen: memory CD4+ T cells from PBMCs. Taken with the paper, the label for cell subset or site translates to: CD45RA-negative fraction. Recombination connected TRBV30 to TRBJ2-5; a confident D gene designation cannot be given. The end of the DNA fits TRBJ2-7 better, so the J call may be wrong. The CDR3 region reads CAWSVWSGEQYF. The DNA sequence is TGTGCCTGGAGTGTTTGGAGTGGCGAGCAGTACTTC.